Below are 4 T cell receptor beta chains sequenced from a single sample in a study of PD-L1 blockade in urothelial cancer. This table comes from immunoSEQ multiplex PCR, and its TCRdb copy is limited to in-frame clones, with some not included. The sample shows approximately 100,000 clones, approximately 86% of them seen only once. Material: PBMCs, obtained around atezolizumab (anti-PD-L1) treatment. The source is a man aged 50 to 60 with urothelial cancer.

The chain is built from TRBV28 and TRBJ1-5, with D possibly TRBD1 on 6 matching bases. Trimming pared 6 bases from V and 6 bases from J, leaving 15 bases between. The CDR3 contains 14 residues. CDR1 and CDR2 from the germline V gene are MDHEN and SYDVKM. The CDR3 DNA reads TGTGCCAGCAGAGGACAGTCCTGGTCTCAGCCCCAGCATTTT. Translation gives CASRGQSWSQPQHF.

This clone was counted a few times. The rearrangement joins TRBV29-1 to TRBJ2-3; 11 nucleotides match TRBD2. CDR1 is SQVTM and CDR2 is ANQGSEA in the germline V gene. The CDR3 contains 16 residues. Germline trimming cut 8 bases from V and 1 base from J; bases unmatched to any gene: 11. The DNA for the CDR3 is TGCAGCATCTTGATAGCGGGAGGGCCGGGCACAGATACGCAGTATTTT. As protein: CSILIAGGPGTDTQYF.

V is TRBV18 and J is TRBJ2-7; 10 bases line up with TRBD1. CDR1 and CDR2 (germline): KGHSH, LQKENI. The CDR3 consists of 18 residues. Losses at the gene ends were 4 bases for V and 4 bases for J; bases not matched to a gene: 16. CDR3 nucleotide sequence: TGTGCCAGCTCACTTACTCAAGTCGGACAGGGGGGTGGTTACGAGCAGTACTTC. Translated, it gives CASSLTQVGQGGGYEQYF.

The chain carries TRBV5-1 and TRBJ2-7; TRBD1 aligns across 9 bases. Germline CDR1 SGHRS, CDR2 YFSETQ. V was pared by 4 bases and J by 3 bases, with 8 bases of the junction left unmatched. The CDR3 is made up of 15 amino acids. Written as DNA, the CDR3 is TGCGCCAGCAGCCGTACCGGGACAGGGTACTACGAGCAGTACTTC. Translation gives CASSRTGTGYYEQYF.